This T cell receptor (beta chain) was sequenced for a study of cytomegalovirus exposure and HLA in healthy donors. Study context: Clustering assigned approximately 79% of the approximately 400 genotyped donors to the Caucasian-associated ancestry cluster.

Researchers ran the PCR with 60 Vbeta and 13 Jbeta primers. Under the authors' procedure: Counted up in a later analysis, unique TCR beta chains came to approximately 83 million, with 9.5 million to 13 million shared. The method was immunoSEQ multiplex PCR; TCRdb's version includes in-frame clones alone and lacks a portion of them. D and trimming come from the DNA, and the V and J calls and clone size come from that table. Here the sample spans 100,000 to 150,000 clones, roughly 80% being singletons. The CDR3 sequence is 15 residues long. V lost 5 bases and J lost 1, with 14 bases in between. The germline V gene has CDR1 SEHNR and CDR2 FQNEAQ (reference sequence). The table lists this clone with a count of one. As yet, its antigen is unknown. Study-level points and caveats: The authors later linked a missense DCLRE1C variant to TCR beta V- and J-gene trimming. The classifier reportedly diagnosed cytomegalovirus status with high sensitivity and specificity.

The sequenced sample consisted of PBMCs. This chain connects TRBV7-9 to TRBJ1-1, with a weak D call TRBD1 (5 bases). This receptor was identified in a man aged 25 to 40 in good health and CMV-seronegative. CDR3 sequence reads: CASSPYGQGNTEAFF. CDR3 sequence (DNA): TGTGCCAGCAGCCCATACGGGCAGGGGAACACTGAAGCTTTCTTT.